The clone carrying this T cell receptor beta chain was observed once. This entry belongs to a study of cytotoxic CD8 clonotypes in ibrutinib-treated CLL. Generated by immunoSEQ multiplex PCR, the TCRdb table keeps only in-frame clones and is missing some. The sample yields over 200,000 clones, over 65% seen once. Germline values: CDR1 LNHDA, CDR2 SQIVND (reference sequence). V lost 4 bases and J lost 0, with 9 bases in between. The CDR3 consists of 14 residues. The sample was PBMCs, taken after 12 months of ibrutinib treatment. The chain joins TRBV19 to TRBJ1-1, with a tentative D call TRBD1 (6 bases). This TCR came from a human donor with chronic lymphocytic leukemia. DNA of the CDR3: TGTGCCAGTAGTACCGACAGGATGAACACTGAAGCTTTCTTT. Translation gives CASSTDRMNTEAFF.